This record covers a single TCR beta chain. The antigen remains unidentified. The data originate from a study of T cell responses to AZD1222 COVID-19 vaccine. Generated by immunoSEQ multiplex PCR, the TCRdb table keeps only in-frame clones and is missing some. The sample lists some 120,000 clones, 89% occurring once. The study, taken as a whole, reports: Sampling that yielded the repertoires occurred only after the peak T cell response.

Source: peripheral blood, taken 28 days after the second AZD1222 dose. The TCR comes from an adult who received the AZD1222 COVID-19 vaccine.

CDR3 sequence reads: CASSFDRGGEKLFF. CDR3 coding DNA: TGTGCCAGCAGCTTCGACAGGGGAGGTGAAAAACTGTTTTTT. The V and J genes are TRBV7-2 and TRBJ1-4, with 8 bases that match TRBD1. V trimming: 3 bases; J trimming: 7 bases; junction bases outside the gene matches: 4. The CDR3 is 14 amino acids. Germline CDR1 is SGHTA and CDR2 is FQGNSA.